Detailed here is one T cell receptor beta chain. Its target is unknown. The authors amplified TCR beta CDR3 regions, and they did so from RNA transcripts for repertoire sequencing. The library came from an HTBI-primed first-round RT-PCR and a second-round multiplex PCR. TCRdb itself ran the multiplex PCR reads through MiXCR, one entry per CDR3 protein. Of hundreds of thousands of distinct CDR3 sequences in the sample, 22% were seen once. The data were obtained in a study of Graves' ophthalmopathy and Graves' hyperthyroidism. V was cut by 10 bases and J by 0 bases, with 12 bases left in between. From germline, CDR1 is MNHEY and CDR2 SVGEGT. The CDR3 is 13 residues long. Study-level points and caveats: A 13-signature model separated ophthalmopathy from stable hyperthyroidism, reaching about 88% sensitivity and around 81% specificity cross-validated.

This TCR was sampled from a young woman with stable Graves' hyperthyroidism. Some clones in this sample may be carry-over from other donors' samples. The rearrangement joins TRBV6-2 or TRBV6-3 to TRBJ1-1, with D possibly TRBD1 on 5 matching bases. Source material: peripheral blood. The CDR3 here is CATQGTMNTEAFF. The CDR3 DNA sequence: TGTGCCACCCAGGGTACCATGAACACTGAAGCTTTCTTT.